Sequencing of this T cell receptor (beta chain) was carried out in a study of vaccination and CD4 T cells after COVID-19 (dated by TCRdb to between 2021 and 2023). For context, the study as a whole: Convalescent patients had a positive SARS-CoV-2 result on nasal swab PCR, and of these patients, several had mild disease and one had severe disease. The convalescent cohort comprised six males and four females, including two Hispanic individuals, seven Caucasians, two Asians and one multiracial person. Each participant got two doses of either the Pfizer-BioNTech BNT162b2 vaccine (n=8) or the Moderna mRNA-1273 vaccine (n=2). Post-COVID blood samples were collected from convalescent patients a median of roughly 100 days after diagnosis, with a range of about 35 to 170 days. Post-vaccine blood samples were obtained a median of roughly 75 days after the second vaccine dose, with a range of roughly 13 to 250 days. Overlapping spike peptide pools from SARS-CoV-2 and from the common cold coronaviruses HCoV-NL63, HCoV-OC43 and HCoV-229E were used as culture stimuli. Control cultures received a CEFX viral epitope pool as the positive control, an HIV-1 Nef peptide pool as the negative control, or no peptide. In ten to eleven COVID-19 convalescent patients and several infection-naive healthy vaccine recipients, the spike-specific CD4+ TCR repertoire before mRNA vaccination was compared with the repertoire after mRNA vaccination. What the study reported, not specific to this receptor: An increase in the median number of SARS-CoV-2-reactive clonotypes from more than 20 after infection to a few dozen after vaccination was observed, but the change was not found to be significant. Relatively few convalescent patients were included in the study, and early timepoints after natural infection were not analyzed. Of the vaccine-specific clones found in convalescent patients, nearly all (304 of 307) were mono-reactive for SARS-CoV-2 spike instead of being cross-reactive with common cold coronaviruses. In convalescent patients, a median around 85% of post-vaccine SARS-CoV-2-reactive clones were detected only after vaccination, and vaccine-specific priming was suggested by this finding.

This clonotype is regarded as medium-sized (0.01 to 0.1%). Its antigen is still unknown. No much larger clone is present one base from it, and per-base qualities are unavailable. Trimming accounts for 5 bases at V and 4 bases at J, while the number of junction bases matched to no gene is 4. Per the germline V gene, SGHVS is the CDR1 and FQNEAQ is the CDR2. The CDR3 measures 14 amino acids from cysteine to phenylalanine. Solely the CDR3 DNA is kept, with 42 bases framed from the first base. Library preparation employed PCR. TCR sequencing of DNA from cultured CD4+ T cells used the Oncomine TCR Beta short-read assay at the Johns Hopkins FTIC core. Genomic DNA was extracted from the cultured CD4+ T cells with the QIAamp micro DNA kit. Oncomine TCR Beta libraries from cultured CD4+ T cells were pooled using unique dual indexes and sequenced on an Illumina iSeq 100. Concerning the study's data processing: Non-productive sequences were filtered out, and CDR3s that did not start with C, did not end with F or W, or were shorter than 7 amino acids were discarded. The MANAFEST web application was used to identify antigen-specific clonotypes by comparing peptide-stimulated wells against reference wells and other culture wells. Positive clones required FDR below 0.05, an odds ratio above 5, and productive frequency above 0.1% in at least two of three replicate wells. Cross-reactive clonotypes were defined as significantly expanded in both SARS-CoV-2 spike wells and at least one common cold coronavirus spike condition. Using R version 3.6.1, CDR3 homology was evaluated through Levenshtein distances (stringdist) along with unrooted phylogenetic trees (ape). Starting from the raw public reads, TCRdb applied fastp trimming at Q25, assembled clones with MiXCR and retained in-frame beta chains. CDR3 protein sequences are deduplicated, and each keeps its most common genes and DNA. These V and J calls originate from TCRdb's pipeline instead of the authors' own analysis. The sample yields 6,500 to 9,000 distinct CDR3 sequences; 20% to 25% were counted once. The leading ten clones occupy 20% to 25% of the sample.

The treatment or condition label of this sample denotes: roughly 11-day PBMC culture with coronavirus spike peptide pools or control peptides (ViraFEST assay). The ViraFEST assay, used in the study, expanded antigen-specific T cells with peptide pools and then identified the expanded clonotypes through TCR sequencing. The positive SARS-CoV-2 PCR tests of the convalescent patients were dated from March to December 2020, before the Alpha, Beta and Delta variants emerged in the United States. Each well held around 2 million PBMCs cultured in IMDM containing approximately 5.3% human AB serum and approximately 9.1 IU/ml IL-2, with about 10 ug/ml peptide pools added. Half of the culture medium was replaced with fresh IL-2-containing medium on days 3 and 7. After 10 to 11 days of culture, CD4+ T cells were isolated by negative selection with the EasySep CD4+ T cell isolation kit. Ficoll-Paque Plus gradient centrifugation was used to isolate PBMCs from whole blood, and the isolated PBMCs were then either used fresh or cryopreserved at -140C. Each culture condition was generally run in triplicate wells.

The receptor's source is a human donor who had recovered from COVID-19. Recombination connected TRBV7-8 to TRBJ1-5; 8 central bases correspond to TRBD1. The sample was CD4+ T cells from blood, cultured in vitro, taken after SARS-CoV-2 vaccination. The base sequence is TGTGCCAGCAGCAGCAGACAGGGGAATCAGCCCCAGCATTTT. Its protein is CASSSRQGNQPQHF.